Each of the 32 T cell receptor beta chains below was sequenced from the same sample in a study of cytomegalovirus exposure and HLA in healthy donors. With 60 Vbeta and 13 Jbeta primers, the PCR was carried out. Using immunoSEQ multiplex PCR, the repertoire was profiled, and TCRdb retains in-frame clones only, with some absent. The repertoire holds 83,000 or so clones, with roughly 79% as singletons. Sequenced: PBMCs. All receptors come from a woman aged 25 to 39 in good health and CMV-seronegative.

This clone was picked up one time. The chain combines TRBV4-1 with TRBJ2-7; weak D call: TRBD2 (6 bases). V was pared by 2 bases and J by 6 bases, with 23 bases between. This CDR3 is 17 amino acids long. The germline V gene has CDR1 MGHRA and CDR2 YSYEKL. CDR3 residues: CASSQPNWDSDLREQYF. The DNA for the CDR3 is TGCGCCAGCAGCCAACCTAACTGGGACTCTGATTTACGCGAGCAGTACTTC.

J is TRBJ2-1 and V is TRBV28, with D possibly TRBD2 on 6 matching bases. The CDR3 is 16 amino acids. Germline lookup yields CDR1 MDHEN and CDR2 SYDVKM. The V and J ends lost 6 bases and 1 base respectively, with 16 bases between them. The CDR3 loop reads CASSLSGSGSYNEQFF. CDR3 sequence (DNA): TGTGCCAGCAGCCTATCCGGGAGTGGGTCCTACAATGAGCAGTTCTTC.

The rearrangement links TRBV7-9 to TRBJ1-2; D might be TRBD1 (5 bases). The CDR3 length is 14 residues. Trimming stripped 3 bases from V and 3 bases from J, with 11 bases between. CDR1 SEHNR and CDR2 FQNEAQ come from the germline V gene (reference sequence). The CDR3 nucleotides read TGTGCCAGCAGCTTGCGGGGCAGGGACTATGGCTACACCTTC. This gives the protein CASSLRGRDYGYTF.

The chain joins TRBV28 to TRBJ2-3; D possibly corresponds to TRBD2 (5 bases). CDR3 length: 14 amino acids. Trimming removed 5 bases from V and 2 bases from J, with 11 bases in between. Germline values: CDR1 MDHEN, CDR2 SYDVKM. The CDR3 coding sequence is TGTGCCAGCAGTCCAGACGGGGTCACAGATACGCAGTATTTT. It codes for CASSPDGVTDTQYF.

This clone was seen a handful of times. The chain carries TRBV7-9 and TRBJ2-1; 14 positions agree with TRBD2. The J segment lost 2 bases and the V segment lost 5 bases, leaving 5 bases of the junction unmatched. The CDR3 length is 17 residues. CDR1 SEHNR and CDR2 FQNEAQ come from the germline V gene (reference sequence). DNA for the CDR3: TGTGCCAGCAGCCCCAGACTAGCGGGAGGGCCCTACAATGAGCAGTTCTTC. Protein sequence: CASSPRLAGGPYNEQFF.

The chain combines TRBV28 with TRBJ2-7; D possibly corresponds to TRBD1 (5 bases). CDR3 length: 13 residues. V dropped 3 bases and J dropped 3 bases, with 9 bases sitting between them. Germline-derived CDR1 and CDR2 are MDHEN and SYDVKM. The CDR3 DNA reads TGTGCCAGCAGTTTGGTAAGGGGCTACGAGCAGTACTTC. It translates to CASSLVRGYEQYF.

The chain employs TRBV5-1 and TRBJ1-1; D not certain. The CDR3 is made up of 13 amino acids. The V end lost 6 bases, the J end lost 1 base, and 10 bases lay between the germline ends. Germline assignment: CDR1 SGHRS and CDR2 YFSETQ. As DNA, the CDR3 is TGCGCCAGCAAGGCGGGCCCGAACACTGAAGCTTTCTTT. This sequence encodes CASKAGPNTEAFF.

This chain uses TRBV5-4 with TRBJ2-3; 13 nucleotides align to TRBD2. CDR1 is SGHNT and CDR2 is YYREEE in the germline V gene (reference sequence). The V segment lost 4 bases and the J segment 7 bases; nucleotides outside the gene matches: 9. The CDR3 extends over 16 amino acids. In DNA, the CDR3 is TGTGCCAGCAGCCCGGGGGGGACTAGCGGGATTAATACGCAGTATTTT. It yields the protein CASSPGGTSGINTQYF.

Only a few counts were recorded for this clone. The rearrangement uses TRBV28 and TRBJ1-5; D perhaps matches TRBD1 (6 bases). V shed 3 bases and J shed 4 bases, with 7 bases lying between them. Germline CDR1 and CDR2: MDHEN and SYDVKM. There are 13 residues in the CDR3. The CDR3 region is CASSFTGNQPQHF. The CDR3 DNA is TGTGCCAGCAGTTTTACAGGGAATCAGCCCCAGCATTTT.

This rearrangement joins TRBV5-4 to TRBJ2-3; perhaps TRBD2 as D (6 bases). This CDR3 region has 16 residues. The germline V gene encodes CDR1 SGHNT and CDR2 YYREEE (reference sequence). V lost 3 bases, J lost 2 bases, and 16 bases lay in between. Here the CDR3 DNA reads TGTGCCAGCAGCTCCGCCGGCGGGACCTACACAGATACGCAGTATTTT. Translated: CASSSAGGTYTDTQYF.

CDR3 amino acids: CASLDSTINEKLFF. DNA for the CDR3: TGTGCCAGCCTGGACAGCACTATTAATGAAAAACTGTTTTTT. The chain has TRBV6-1 and TRBJ1-4; D might be TRBD1 (6 bases). Germline V CDR1 and CDR2: MNHNS, SASEGT. The CDR3 runs to 14 residues. Trimming stripped 8 bases from V and 4 bases from J, with 14 bases between.

This clone appeared a single time. The chain links TRBV9 to TRBJ1-2; possibly TRBD1 for D (5 bases). CDR3 length equals 12 residues. The germline V and J ends were trimmed by 5 bases and 7 bases, with 12 bases remaining between them. Germline V gene sequence: CDR1 SGDLS, CDR2 YYNGEE. CDR3 in DNA: TGTGCCAGCAGAAATGGGGGGGGTGGCTACACCTTC. Residues: CASRNGGGGYTF.

This chain uses TRBV7-2 with TRBJ2-3; 13 positions agree with TRBD2. CDR3 length: 16 residues. Germline V gene lookup returns CDR1 SGHTA and CDR2 FQGNSA. The V gene end was trimmed by 5 bases and the J gene end by 5 bases; junction bases not matched to a gene: 7. This CDR3 reads CASSNSGTSGVDTQYF. In DNA form, the CDR3 reads TGTGCCAGCAGCAACTCTGGGACTAGCGGGGTAGATACGCAGTATTTT.

The chain uses TRBV5-4 and TRBJ2-2; TRBD2 matches at 8 bases. Losses at the gene ends were 4 bases for V and 6 bases for J; bases not matched to a gene: 5. CDR1 and CDR2 (germline): SGHNT, YYREEE (reference sequence). This CDR3 region has 14 residues. The CDR3 nucleotides read TGTGCCAGCAGCCGGGGACTAGAACCCGGGGAGCTGTTTTTT. Protein product: CASSRGLEPGELFF.

V is TRBV19 and J is TRBJ2-1, with TRBD2 identical over 13 bases. Germline-derived CDR1 and CDR2 are LNHDA and SQIVND (reference sequence). V lost 6 bases and J lost 6; bases outside the gene matches: 5. This CDR3 has 15 amino acids. The CDR3 nucleotides are TGTGCCAGTAGGTCGGGACTAGCGGGACTCAATGAGCAGTTCTTC. Its protein product is CASRSGLAGLNEQFF.

This clone was counted only a few times. Other DNA variants within this sample encode the same CDR3. CDR3 sequence reads: CASSLSSTRAGELFF. In DNA form, the CDR3 reads TGTGCCAGCAGCTTGTCCTCGACTAGGGCCGGGGAGCTGTTTTTT. V gene TRBV5-4 combines with J gene TRBJ2-2, with a weak D call TRBD2 (6 bases). V lost 1 base and J 6 bases, leaving 13 bases between the germline ends. CDR1 and CDR2 (germline): SGHNT, YYREEE (reference sequence). The CDR3 extends over 15 amino acids.

This clone appeared once. The chain combines TRBV15 with TRBJ2-1; D not resolved. Trimming took off 3 bases at V and 8 bases at J, with 8 bases between the two ends. The CDR3 consists of 12 residues. The germline gives CDR1 LNHNV, CDR2 YYDKDF (reference sequence). This CDR3 is CATSRGIYEQFF. In DNA, the CDR3 is TGTGCCACCAGCAGGGGCATTTATGAGCAGTTCTTC.

The chain combines TRBV9 with TRBJ2-3; 12 nucleotides agree with TRBD2. The germline gives CDR1 SGDLS, CDR2 YYNGEE. After removal of 3 bases from V and 3 bases from J, the junction contained 5 bases not matched to a gene. This CDR3 region has 16 residues. CDR3 DNA: TGTGCCAGCAGCGGTGGGACTAGCGGGTTGACAGATACGCAGTATTTT. Residues: CASSGGTSGLTDTQYF. Together with reference TRBV9 and TRBJ2-3, the CDR3 gives the full variable domain: DSGVTQTPKHLITATGQRVTLRCSPRSGDLSVYWYQQSLDQGLQFLIQYYNGEERAKGNILERFSAQQFPDLHSELNLSSLELGDSALYFCASSGGTSGLTDTQYFGPGTRLTVL.

The rearrangement links TRBV27 to TRBJ1-6; D remains unclear. Germline CDR1 is MNHEY and CDR2 is SMNVEV (reference sequence). The CDR3 is 14 amino acids. V was cut by 0 bases and J by 10 bases, with 10 bases left in between. The DNA of the CDR3 is TGTGCCAGCAGTTTATCGGTCCTAGGCTCACCCCTCCACTTT. Its protein is CASSLSVLGSPLHF.

This chain uses TRBV29-1 with TRBJ2-7; 7 bases line up with TRBD2. The germline V gene encodes CDR1 SQVTM and CDR2 ANQGSEA. Trimming removed 4 bases from V and 0 bases from J; junction bases left unmatched: 3. This CDR3 is built from 13 residues. This CDR3 reads CSVVGEGSYEQYF. DNA of the CDR3: TGCAGCGTTGTGGGGGAGGGCTCCTACGAGCAGTACTTC.

The V and J genes are TRBV19 and TRBJ2-3; D is unclear. Trimming pared 4 bases from V and 1 base from J, leaving 6 bases between. This CDR3 contains 13 residues. Germline V gene lookup returns CDR1 LNHDA and CDR2 SQIVND (reference sequence). CDR3 nucleotide sequence: TGTGCCAGTAGTACCTCGGGCACAGATACGCAGTATTTT. Its protein product is CASSTSGTDTQYF.

This clone was counted a few times. This chain links TRBV28 with TRBJ1-2, with D perhaps TRBD1 (5 bases). V was cut by 3 bases and J by 4 bases, with 9 bases left in between. The CDR3 covers 13 residues. CDR1 MDHEN and CDR2 SYDVKM come from the germline V gene. The CDR3 coding sequence is TGTGCCAGCAGTTTCGGGGGGACCTATGGCTACACCTTC. It yields the protein CASSFGGTYGYTF.

The genes are TRBV5-6 and TRBJ2-3; TRBD2 matches 13 bases. The V segment lost 4 bases and the J segment 3 bases; nucleotides outside the gene matches: 2. Germline CDR1 SGHDT, CDR2 YYEEEE. The CDR3 extends over 15 amino acids. The CDR3 bases are TGTGCCAGCAGCGGGGGACTAGCGGGGACAGATACGCAGTATTTT. Protein: CASSGGLAGTDTQYF.

The J gene is TRBJ2-6, the V gene TRBV10-3, with TRBD2 identical over 9 bases. The germline gives CDR1 ENHRY, CDR2 SYGVKD. The CDR3 is made up of 15 amino acids. The CDR3 sequence: CAAGGRVSGANVLTF. For the CDR3, the DNA is TGTGCGGCGGGCGGGAGGGTCTCTGGGGCCAACGTCCTGACTTTC.

The genes are TRBV29-1 and TRBJ1-5, with TRBD1 matching 9 bases. The CDR3 spans 13 residues. Per the germline V gene, CDR1 is SQVTM and CDR2 is ANQGSEA. V gave up 6 bases and J gave up 5 bases; unmatched junction bases: 5. The CDR3 loop reads CSVGTGSHQPQHF. In DNA form, the CDR3 reads TGCAGCGTCGGGACAGGGTCGCATCAGCCCCAGCATTTT.

The V call is TRBV19, the J call TRBJ2-1, with D possibly TRBD1 on 6 matching bases. From germline, CDR1 is LNHDA and CDR2 SQIVND (reference sequence). The ends were cut back, 7 bases at V and 1 base at J, with 14 bases in the middle. The CDR3 is 15 amino acids. The CDR3 sequence: CASKPGTQSYNEQFF. CDR3 in DNA: TGTGCCAGTAAACCCGGGACACAGTCCTACAATGAGCAGTTCTTC.

The chain combines TRBV5-8 with TRBJ2-5, with TRBD1 matching 7 bases. CDR1 and CDR2 (germline): SGHTS, YDEGEE. The CDR3 spans 16 residues. V dropped 2 bases and J dropped 5; count of bases not matched to a gene: 12. DNA of the CDR3: TGTGCCAGCAGCTTAGACAGGGTGACCCTCCGCGAGACCCAGTACTTC. Protein: CASSLDRVTLRETQYF. Looking up the rest from reference TRBV5-8 and TRBJ2-5 gives the full variable domain: EAGVTQSPTHLIKTRGQQATLRCSPISGHTSVYWYQQALGLGLQFLLWYDEGEERNRGNFPPRFSGRQFPNYSSELNVNALELEDSALYLCASSLDRVTLRETQYFGPGTRLLVL.

The CDR3 DNA is TGTGCCAGCAGTTTTGGAGGTACCTCCTACGAGCAGTACTTC. Amino acids: CASSFGGTSYEQYF. V usage is TRBV27 and J usage is TRBJ2-7; D is perhaps TRBD2 (5 bases). Germline lookup yields CDR1 MNHEY and CDR2 SMNVEV (reference sequence). The CDR3 is 14 residues long. Between the trimmed V and J ends, which lost 3 bases and 0 bases, there was a span of 9 bases.

The gene calls are TRBV6-6 and TRBJ2-5; 8 nucleotides agree with TRBD2. V lost 1 base to trimming and J lost 2 bases; unmatched junction nucleotides: 3. This CDR3 has 15 residues. The V gene's germline CDR1 is MNHNY and CDR2 SVGAGI (reference sequence). The CDR3 sequence: CASSYYAGGQETQYF. For the CDR3, the DNA is TGTGCCAGCAGTTACTATGCGGGAGGACAAGAGACCCAGTACTTC.

V usage is TRBV19 and J usage is TRBJ2-7, with D uncertain. Germline assignment: CDR1 LNHDA and CDR2 SQIVND (reference sequence). The germline V and J ends were trimmed by 6 bases and 7 bases, with 16 bases remaining between them. The CDR3 loop spans 13 amino acids. The CDR3 nucleotides read TGTGCCAGTAGCCCGGGTCGTGGTTCGGAGCAGTACTTC. It translates to CASSPGRGSEQYF.

V usage is TRBV13 and J usage is TRBJ2-7; TRBD2 matches at 8 bases. The germline CDR1 and CDR2 sequences are PRHDT and FYEKMQ (reference sequence). J lost 2 bases, V lost 5 bases, and 5 bases had no gene match. CDR3 length equals 14 residues. This CDR3 reads CASSASGLAYEQYF. The CDR3 DNA sequence: TGTGCCAGCAGCGCATCGGGACTAGCCTACGAGCAGTACTTC.

The rearrangement uses TRBV7-9 and TRBJ2-7; 7 positions match TRBD2. Germline lookup yields CDR1 SEHNR and CDR2 FQNEAQ (reference sequence). V gave up 2 bases and J gave up 7 bases; unmatched junction bases: 11. This CDR3 comprises 15 residues. The CDR3 DNA reads TGTGCCAGCAGCTTAATGGGCGGGAGTGAAGATGAGCAGTACTTC. Protein sequence: CASSLMGGSEDEQYF.